The clone carrying this T cell receptor (beta chain) was counted once. Its cognate antigen is unknown. This sample stems from a study of T cell repertoires in cytomegalovirus infection. Study-level background: Both CMV infection and a matching HLA type were indicated by public TCR beta signatures.

TCRdb redid the calling of the reads with MiXCR, one entry per CDR3 protein. The table includes around 800,000 distinct CDR3 sequences, 32% detected once. Trimming took off 0 bases at V and 8 bases at J, with 11 bases between the two ends. CDR1 is DFQATT, CDR2 SNEGSKA, per germline (reference sequence). There are 13 residues in the CDR3. This sequence was found in a human donor in good health (CMV status not recorded). Some clones in this sample may be carry-over from other donors' samples. The gene calls are TRBV20-1 and TRBJ2-1; D gene ambiguous. Source: cultured CD8+ T cells from PBMCs, taken from culture after CMV antigen stimulation. CDR3 loop: CSARDLLGYEQFF. In DNA form, the CDR3 reads TGCAGTGCTAGAGATCTGCTGGGGTATGAGCAGTTCTTC.